Each of the 9 T cell receptor beta chains below was sequenced from the same sample in a study of blood T cell repertoires in COVID-19 (dated by TCRdb to the early 2020s). The library was built by means of the immunoSEQ multiplex PCR assay. Imported from immuneACCESS, the table was reduced by TCRdb to in-frame sequences with V and J called. These copies leave out some clones; in studies compared against another copy, an unresolved V gene accounts for under half, and the cause of the remainder is not known. Counted in this sample were about 140,000 clones; about four fifths of them appeared once. 4.5% to 7% of the sample goes to the ten largest clones. Sequenced: PBMCs or T cells enriched from blood (not recorded which). Receptor source: a man aged 40-49 years with acute COVID-19.

This chain links TRBV29-1 with TRBJ1-2, with D maybe TRBD1 (6 bases). From germline, CDR1 is SQVTM and CDR2 ANQGSEA. Trimming shortened V by 3 bases and J by 3 bases, and 14 bases separated the two germline ends. This CDR3 has 14 residues. CDR3 sequence: CSVDLSPGDYGYTF. DNA for the CDR3: TGCAGCGTTGACCTTTCCCCAGGGGACTATGGCTACACCTTC.

This chain connects TRBV27 to TRBJ2-2; possibly TRBD2 for D (6 bases). CDR1 and CDR2 from the germline V gene are MNHEY and SMNVEV (reference sequence). CDR3 length: 14 amino acids. V dropped 4 bases and J dropped 4 bases, with 10 bases sitting between them. The CDR3 DNA is TGTGCCAGCAGTTCCCTAGCGTCCACCGGGGAGCTGTTTTTT. Translating it yields CASSSLASTGELFF.

This clone is a singleton in its sample. The chain joins TRBV5-1 to TRBJ1-1; D remains ambiguous. CDR1 is SGHRS, CDR2 YFSETQ, per germline. This CDR3 spans 12 amino acids. The V gene lost 0 bases and the J gene lost 7 bases, with 7 bases spanning the gap. CDR3 sequence reads: CASSLDGGEAFF. CDR3 bases: TGCGCCAGCAGCTTGGACGGTGGTGAAGCTTTCTTT.

The chain is built from TRBV6-1 and TRBJ1-2, with D unresolved. Germline loops: CDR1 MNHNS, CDR2 SASEGT. V lost 2 bases and J 1 base, leaving 8 bases between the germline ends. This CDR3 is 14 amino acids long. CDR3 DNA sequence: TGTGCCAGCAGTGAATCAGGCAGTAACTATGGCTACACCTTC. This encodes CASSESGSNYGYTF.

V is TRBV2 and J is TRBJ2-7, with D possibly being TRBD2 (6 bases). The germline V and J ends were trimmed by 6 bases and 3 bases, with 9 bases remaining between them. The germline V gene has CDR1 SNHLY and CDR2 FYNNEI. This CDR3 has 12 amino acids. For the CDR3, the DNA is TGTGCCAGCAGGACCGGGAGCTACGAGCAGTACTTC. Translation: CASRTGSYEQYF. Supplemented by reference TRBV2 and TRBJ2-7, the full variable domain reads EPEVTQTPSHQVTQMGQEVILRCVPISNHLYFYWYRQILGQKVEFLVSFYNNEISEKSEIFDDQFSVERPDGSNFTLKIRSTKLEDSAMYFCASRTGSYEQYFGPGTRLTVT.

The rearrangement joins TRBV7-2 to TRBJ1-5; D is unclear. Deletions cut 3 bases from V and 1 base from J, with 10 bases between. CDR3 size: 15 residues. The germline gives CDR1 SGHTA, CDR2 FQGNSA. CDR3 DNA: TGTGCCAGCAGCTTGGAGGGCGTGAGCAATCAGCCCCAGCATTTT. The encoded protein is CASSLEGVSNQPQHF. Combining the CDR3 with reference TRBV7-2 and TRBJ1-5 gives the whole variable domain GAGVSQSPSNKVTEKGKDVELRCDPISGHTALYWYRQSLGQGLEFLIYFQGNSAPDKSGLPSDRFSAERTGGSVSTLTIQRTQQEDSAVYLCASSLEGVSNQPQHFGDGTRLSIL.

This clone appeared a few times. The V call is TRBV13, the J call TRBJ1-1; maybe TRBD1 (6 bases). CDR3 size: 13 residues. Germline CDR1 and CDR2: PRHDT and FYEKMQ (reference sequence). The V and J ends lost 3 bases and 5 bases respectively, with 10 bases between them. The chain's CDR3 is CASSFTGKTEAFF. The CDR3 DNA is TGTGCCAGCAGCTTTACAGGGAAAACTGAAGCTTTCTTT.

The rearrangement links TRBV5-6 to TRBJ2-1; TRBD2 aligns across 12 bases. Germline lookup yields CDR1 SGHDT and CDR2 YYEEEE. The length of the CDR3 is 15 residues. The junction had 4 bases not matched to a gene; V was cut back by 0 bases and J by 9 bases. This CDR3 reads CASSLAGTSGREQFF. CDR3 nucleotides: TGTGCCAGCAGCTTGGCCGGGACTAGCGGGCGTGAGCAGTTCTTC.

The rearrangement joins TRBV28 to TRBJ2-1; TRBD2 matches 13 bases. V lost 3 bases to trimming and J lost 7 bases; unmatched junction nucleotides: 9. The CDR3 contains 17 residues. Germline CDR1 and CDR2: MDHEN and SYDVKM. The CDR3 DNA is TGTGCCAGCAGTTTCCCGCGGACTAGCGGGAGTGTAAATGAGCAGTTCTTC. Amino acid sequence: CASSFPRTSGSVNEQFF.